The 2 T cell receptor beta chains below were found in one sample sequenced in a study of T cells in Graves' hyperthyroidism and ophthalmopathy (dated by TCRdb to the late 2010s). The method behind the library was multiplex PCR. Sequenced using an Illumina HiSeq 2000. The TCR beta CDR3 regions were amplified from RNA transcripts. The TCR CDR3 was subjected to a first round of RT-PCR using the HTBI primer set and the Qiagen OneStep RT-PCR kit. Clones were called with MiXCR by TCRdb after fastp trimmed the public reads at Q25, and only in-frame beta chains were retained. Each CDR3 protein appears once, grouped with its most common genes and DNA. A total of under 550,000 distinct CDR3 sequences appear in this sample, approximately 13% of them only once. Together, the top ten hold 5.3% of the sample. The sample taken for sequencing was blood. The receptors shown here come from a woman aged 18 to 35 with Graves' hyperthyroidism.

This clonotype was detected many times. The chain carries TRBV12-3 or TRBV12-4 and TRBJ1-1; TRBD1 might be the D (5 bases). CDR3 length: 15 residues. The germline V and J ends were trimmed by 1 base and 1 base, with 10 bases remaining between them. The chain's CDR3 is CASSLEGAGNTEAFF. CDR3 nucleotide sequence: TGTGCCAGCAGTTTAGAAGGGGCGGGGAACACTGAAGCTTTCTTT.

There are many counts of this clonotype. The rearrangement links TRBV20-1 to TRBJ2-7; 7 positions match TRBD2. The CDR3 is made up of 15 amino acids. V was clipped by 4 bases and J by 3 bases; unmatched bases: 12. Germline V gene data show CDR1 as DFQATT and CDR2 as SNEGSKA (reference sequence). In DNA form, the CDR3 reads TGCAGTGCTACCGGAGGGACTACCATTAACTACGAGCAGTACTTC. Amino acids: CSATGGTTINYEQYF.